This T cell receptor (beta chain) comes out of a study of T cell responses to AZD1222 COVID-19 vaccine. TCRdb's copy holds only in-frame clones and misses some; the assay was immunoSEQ multiplex PCR. Here the sample spans tens of thousands of clones, around 91% being singletons. Study-level points and caveats: Spike as a whole was targeted by vaccine-associated CD4 TCRs, dominant at 160-218 and 743-854. The reported proportion of spike-specific TCRs targeting unmutated variant regions was nearly half. Clonal diversity was possibly underestimated, and white British individuals and females predominated among donors.

This CDR3 contains 17 residues. Trimming removed 5 bases at V and 3 bases at J, with 23 bases between. Germline lookup yields CDR1 LGHDT and CDR2 YNNKEL (reference sequence). Worth noting for this clone: The antigen is undetermined.

V gene TRBV3-1 (or the pseudogene TRBV3-2) combines with J gene TRBJ2-7; possibly TRBD1 for D (5 bases). The sequence was obtained from an adult in good health. The input for sequencing was peripheral blood, taken on day 0 of MenACWY control vaccination. The CDR3 here is CASSNWTPSRLCYEQYF. DNA of the CDR3: TGTGCCAGCAGCAATTGGACACCCTCAAGGCTGTGCTACGAGCAGTACTTC.